Here is one TCR beta chain with its context. Per the original data handling: Estimated nucleated cell counts came from reference gene primer amplification. TCRdb keeps only in-frame clones here, not all; method: immunoSEQ multiplex PCR. The DNA was the basis for D and trimming; V, J and clone size are from that table. The sample lists roughly 300,000 clones; roughly 88% were seen once. Germline V gene lookup returns CDR1 MNHEY and CDR2 SVGAGI. Deletions cut 6 bases from V and 16 bases from J, with 15 bases between. The CDR3 extends over 11 amino acids. The data stem from a study of blood T cell repertoires in COVID-19.

The receptor comes from a man between 18 and 35 years old with active or convalescent COVID-19. V is TRBV6-5 and J is TRBJ1-4; the D gene is possibly TRBD1 (6 bases). The material sequenced was peripheral blood. The CDR3 is CASRDRFDWFF. CDR3 DNA: TGTGCCAGCAGAGACAGGTTTGACTGGTTTTTT.